A single sample gave rise to the 16 T cell receptor beta chains below, sequenced in a study of shared clonotypes between healthy human individuals. CD45RO-negative, CCR7-positively selected cells formed the naive CD8 fraction, excluding terminally differentiated effector memory CD45RA+ cells. Clones were read by immunoSEQ multiplex PCR, and TCRdb kept only the in-frame ones, dropping some. The sample contains 800,000 or so clones, 90% to 98% of which appear only once. Material: naive CD8+ T cells sorted from blood. All receptors derive from a man aged 30-40 years in good health.

The J gene is TRBJ2-1, the V gene TRBV6-6, with D unresolved. This CDR3 is built from 15 residues. The germline V gene has CDR1 MNHNY and CDR2 SVGAGI (reference sequence). Trimming took off 0 bases at V and 4 bases at J, with 10 bases between the two ends. CDR3 sequence reads: CASSYSMHRYNEQFF. The DNA of the CDR3 is TGTGCCAGCAGTTACTCGATGCACCGGTACAATGAGCAGTTCTTC.

V usage is TRBV19 and J usage is TRBJ2-2, with 10 bases lining up with TRBD2. Per the germline V gene, CDR1 is LNHDA and CDR2 is SQIVND (reference sequence). This CDR3 is 16 amino acids long. Losses at the gene ends were 6 bases for V and 3 bases for J; bases not matched to a gene: 7. The CDR3 bases are TGTGCCAGTAGGGGTAGCGGGAGGATCGACACCGGGGAGCTGTTTTTT. Translation: CASRGSGRIDTGELFF.

This chain links TRBV11-2 with TRBJ2-7; no reliable D call. Germline V gives CDR1 SGHAT, CDR2 FQNNGV. V was clipped by 2 bases and J by 2 bases, with 16 bases between them. This CDR3 has 16 amino acids. The CDR3 loop is CASSLTGSLGTYEQYF. For the CDR3, the DNA is TGTGCCAGCAGCTTAACGGGCTCGCTCGGAACCTACGAGCAGTACTTC.

This clone was seen just once. The same CDR3 can be traced to other DNA sequences in this sample. V and J are TRBV9 and TRBJ2-3; D is possibly TRBD1 or TRBD2 (5 bases each). CDR3 size: 15 residues. Deletions cut 2 bases from V and 1 base from J, with 11 bases between. Germline lookup yields CDR1 SGDLS and CDR2 YYNGEE. The CDR3 coding sequence is TGTGCCAGCAGCGTTGGGGTGGGGGGCACAGATACGCAGTATTTT. Protein: CASSVGVGGTDTQYF.

V gene TRBV29-1 combines with J gene TRBJ1-1; 8 bases are a match to TRBD1. This CDR3 contains 14 residues. Per the germline V gene, CDR1 is SQVTM and CDR2 is ANQGSEA. The V segment lost 7 bases and the J segment 2 bases; nucleotides outside the gene matches: 9. In DNA form, the CDR3 reads TGCAGCGCCGCCGGGACAGGACATAACACTGAAGCTTTCTTT. Translating it yields CSAAGTGHNTEAFF.

The chain links TRBV10-3 to TRBJ2-7, with 9 positions matching TRBD2. This CDR3 contains 19 residues. The V and J ends lost 4 bases and 3 bases, in that order; junction bases with no gene match: 19. Germline values: CDR1 ENHRY, CDR2 SYGVKD. The CDR3 coding sequence is TGTGCCATCAGTGGACGTCTGAAGGATAGCGGGAGTGTCCTCTACGAGCAGTACTTC. Its translation: CAISGRLKDSGSVLYEQYF.

This chain uses TRBV5-4 with TRBJ1-2; 11 nucleotides match TRBD1. The V gene's germline CDR1 is SGHNT and CDR2 YYREEE (reference sequence). Trimming removed 4 bases from V and 5 bases from J; junction bases left unmatched: 13. The CDR3 is 17 amino acids. The CDR3 DNA follows: TGTGCCAGCAGCAACACCGGGACAGGGGGGCCCCATTATGGCTACACCTTC. Residues: CASSNTGTGGPHYGYTF.

The chain links TRBV10-1 to TRBJ2-7, with D tentatively TRBD2 (6 bases). V was clipped by 5 bases and J by 2 bases, with 10 bases between them. Germline assignment: CDR1 WNHNN and CDR2 SYGVQD (reference sequence). The CDR3 is 13 residues long. In DNA form, the CDR3 reads TGCGCCAGCAGTCCGGGACTGACCTACGAGCAGTACTTC. The encoded protein is CASSPGLTYEQYF.

This rearrangement joins TRBV7-9 to TRBJ1-4, with 9 bases that match TRBD1. V was clipped by 0 bases and J by 0 bases; unmatched bases: 5. In germline, CDR1 is SEHNR, CDR2 FQNEAQ (reference sequence). This CDR3 contains 18 residues. The CDR3 spells CASSLAGGTGSTNEKLFF. Written as DNA, the CDR3 is TGTGCCAGCAGCTTAGCCGGTGGGACAGGGTCAACTAATGAAAAACTGTTTTTT.

This chain uses TRBV7-9 with TRBJ2-3; 11 bases agree with TRBD2. The CDR3 extends over 15 amino acids. V shed 1 base, J shed 6 bases, and the junction held 3 bases outside the gene matches. The germline V gene has CDR1 SEHNR and CDR2 FQNEAQ (reference sequence). CDR3 sequence: CASSLVTSGVDTQYF. The DNA of the CDR3 is TGTGCCAGCAGCTTAGTGACTAGCGGGGTGGATACGCAGTATTTT. Complete variable domain (other parts from reference TRBV7-9 and TRBJ2-3): DTGVSQNPRHKITKRGQNVTFRCDPISEHNRLYWYRQTLGQGPEFLTYFQNEAQLEKSRLLSDRFSAERPKGSFSTLEIQRTEQGDSAMYLCASSLVTSGVDTQYFGPGTRLTVL.

The chain has TRBV19 and TRBJ1-5; D is unresolved. The germline gives CDR1 LNHDA, CDR2 SQIVND (reference sequence). This CDR3 is 12 amino acids long. V dropped 6 bases and J dropped 2 bases, with 5 bases sitting between them. The CDR3 bases are TGTGCCAGTAGGGAGGGCAATCAGCCCCAGCATTTT. Translating gives CASREGNQPQHF.

The V call is TRBV6-5, the J call TRBJ1-4, with TRBD1 as a possible D gene (5 bases). This CDR3 contains 12 residues. CDR1 is MNHEY and CDR2 is SVGAGI in the germline V gene. V was shortened by 3 bases and J by 8 bases, with 7 bases between the two germline ends. As DNA, the CDR3 is TGTGCCAGCAGTTATGGGGGGGAAAAACTGTTTTTT. Protein: CASSYGGEKLFF.

The chain has TRBV27 and TRBJ2-7; TRBD1 is a possible D gene (5 bases). Between the trimmed V and J ends, which lost 1 base and 3 bases, there was a span of 13 bases. Germline V CDR1 and CDR2: MNHEY, SMNVEV (reference sequence). The CDR3 has 15 amino acids. The CDR3, as DNA: TGTGCCAGCAGTTTATATCAGGGTAGGGTCTACGAGCAGTACTTC. It translates to CASSLYQGRVYEQYF.

The J gene is TRBJ1-1, the V gene TRBV5-5, with D unclear. Trimming took 1 base from V and 0 from J, leaving 4 bases between them. CDR3 size: 13 residues. Germline V lookup: CDR1 SGHKS, CDR2 YYEKEE (reference sequence). The chain's CDR3 is CASSLIMNTEAFF. Here the CDR3 DNA reads TGTGCCAGCAGCTTGATCATGAACACTGAAGCTTTCTTT.

The chain carries TRBV7-9 and TRBJ2-1; 8 nucleotides match TRBD1. Germline lookup yields CDR1 SEHNR and CDR2 FQNEAQ (reference sequence). V was clipped by 4 bases and J by 2 bases; unmatched bases: 4. The CDR3 extends over 15 amino acids. The CDR3 DNA reads as TGTGCCAGCAGCTCCCCAGGGGGCGCCTACAATGAGCAGTTCTTC. As protein: CASSSPGGAYNEQFF.

V usage is TRBV11-2 and J usage is TRBJ2-1; TRBD1 is a possible D gene (5 bases). CDR1 and CDR2 (germline): SGHAT, FQNNGV. V was clipped by 4 bases and J by 8 bases, with 6 bases between them. This CDR3 contains 11 residues. CDR3 loop: CASSSRDEQFF. CDR3 sequence (DNA): TGTGCCAGCAGCTCCAGGGATGAGCAGTTCTTC.